The next 22 T cell receptor beta chains were all read from a single sample in a study of T cell repertoires in cytomegalovirus infection. From the reads, TCRdb called clonotypes with MiXCR, one entry per CDR3 protein. The sample lists more than 150,000 distinct CDR3 sequences; about 28% were seen once. What was sequenced was PBMCs. The receptor source for this set is a human donor in good health (CMV status not recorded). Some clones in this sample may be carry-over from other donors' samples.

The chain carries TRBV30 and TRBJ2-7; D is unclear. Trimming removed 0 bases from V and 6 bases from J, with 12 bases in between. This CDR3 region has 13 residues. Germline V gene sequence: CDR1 GTSNPN, CDR2 SVGIG (reference sequence). Here the CDR3 DNA reads TGTGCCTGGAGTGTACGGCGGCTGGGCGAGCAGTACTTC. Its translation is CAWSVRRLGEQYF.

This clonotype was seen a handful of times. For the CDR3, the DNA is TGCGCCAGCAGCGATCCACAGAACACCGGGGAGCTGTTTTTT. This translates into CASSDPQNTGELFF. V usage is TRBV5-1 and J usage is TRBJ2-2; D ambiguous. V lost 4 bases to trimming and J lost 1 base, with 8 bases between them. CDR1 SGHRS and CDR2 YFSETQ come from the germline V gene. The length of the CDR3 is 14 residues.

The chain links TRBV5-4 to TRBJ2-1; TRBD2 might be the D (6 bases). Trimming stripped 5 bases from V and 0 bases from J, with 12 bases between. This CDR3 is built from 15 residues. Germline CDR1 reads SGHNT; CDR2 reads YYREEE (reference sequence). The CDR3 DNA follows: TGTGCCAGCAGTACTAATAGCGGCTCCTACAATGAGCAGTTCTTC. Protein: CASSTNSGSYNEQFF.

The chain carries TRBV7-6 and TRBJ1-5; 8 positions agree with TRBD1. This CDR3 region has 16 residues. V shed 1 base, J shed 1 base, and the junction held 3 bases outside the gene matches. CDR1 is SGHVS and CDR2 is FNYEAQ in the germline V gene. The CDR3: CASSLVAGGSNQPQHF. For the CDR3, the DNA is TGTGCCAGCAGCTTAGTCGCAGGGGGCAGCAATCAGCCCCAGCATTTT.

The chain uses TRBV15 and TRBJ2-7; 7 bases map to TRBD1. The ends lost 9 bases at V and 1 base at J; junction bases unmatched: 6. CDR3 size: 13 residues. Per germline, CDR1 LNHNV and CDR2 YYDKDF (reference sequence). CDR3 DNA sequence: TGTGCCACGAAAGGGACAGATTCCTACGAGCAGTACTTC. The encoded protein is CATKGTDSYEQYF.

V and J are TRBV11-2 and TRBJ2-3; D gene uncertain. CDR3 length: 14 residues. The germline gives CDR1 SGHAT, CDR2 FQNNGV. V was clipped by 5 bases and J by 0 bases, with 9 bases between them. The CDR3 DNA sequence: TGTGCCAGCAGCCTCCGGACCAGCACAGATACGCAGTATTTT. The encoded protein is CASSLRTSTDTQYF. Variable domain in full (rest from reference TRBV11-2 and TRBJ2-3): EAGVAQSPRYKIIEKRQSVAFWCNPISGHATLYWYQQILGQGPKLLIQFQNNGVVDDSQLPKDRFSAERLKGVDSTLKIQPAKLEDSAVYLCASSLRTSTDTQYFGPGTRLTVL.

The CDR3 coding sequence is TGCAGTGCTAGAGTTTCCGGGACCCCCGGCGACCAGCCCCAGCATTTT. Amino acids: CSARVSGTPGDQPQHF. The V and J genes are TRBV20-1 and TRBJ1-5; D is perhaps TRBD1 (5 bases). In germline, CDR1 is DFQATT, CDR2 SNEGSKA (reference sequence). The V end lost 1 base, the J end lost 7 bases, and 20 bases lay between the germline ends. The CDR3 has 16 amino acids.

This clonotype was counted between two and nine times. The CDR3 DNA reads as TGCAGCGTTGAGGGGGACCGTCCGAGCACAGATACGCAGTATTTT. This encodes CSVEGDRPSTDTQYF. This chain links TRBV29-1 with TRBJ2-3, with D possibly called TRBD1 or TRBD2 (5 bases each). The germline V gene has CDR1 SQVTM and CDR2 ANQGSEA. Trimming shortened V by 3 bases and J by 0 bases, and 13 bases separated the two germline ends. This CDR3 spans 15 amino acids.

Many counts were recorded for this clonotype. The V and J genes are TRBV7-2 and TRBJ1-5, with a possible D match to TRBD1 (5 bases). Germline-derived CDR1 and CDR2 are SGHTA and FQGNSA. CDR3 size: 15 residues. V lost 0 bases and J lost 6, with 12 bases in between. The CDR3 spells CASSLAGARGQPQHF. For the CDR3, the DNA is TGTGCCAGCAGCTTAGCAGGGGCCCGGGGTCAGCCCCAGCATTTT. The full variable domain, completed using reference TRBV7-2 and TRBJ1-5, is GAGVSQSPSNKVTEKGKDVELRCDPISGHTALYWYRQSLGQGLEFLIYFQGNSAPDKSGLPSDRFSAERTGGSVSTLTIQRTQQEDSAVYLCASSLAGARGQPQHFGDGTRLSIL.

This clonotype has a handful of counts. The rearrangement uses TRBV29-1 and TRBJ1-3; D call uncertain. Looked up from germline, CDR1 is SQVTM and CDR2 is ANQGSEA. Trimming took off 1 base at V and 0 bases at J, with 10 bases between the two ends. CDR3 length equals 15 residues. This CDR3 reads CSVEVPNPSGNTIYF. CDR3 bases: TGCAGCGTTGAAGTCCCGAATCCCTCTGGAAACACCATATATTTT.

Details on this clonotype: Since the CDR3 does not end with the conserved phenylalanine or tryptophan, this likely comes from a read error. This chain connects TRBV7-3 to TRBJ2-7, with D possibly being TRBD1 (6 bases). V was clipped by 2 bases and J by 0 bases, with 14 bases between them. Germline V gene sequence: CDR1 SGHTA, CDR2 FQGTGA. This CDR3 contains 16 residues. CDR3 bases: TGTGCCAGCAGCTTAGCAGGGGACCGTTCCTCCTACGAGCAGTACTCC. Translation: CASSLAGDRSSYEQYS.

Notes on this clonotype: Mismatch with germline at one junction end may stem from a read error. The V and J genes are TRBV28 and TRBJ2-1; D gene unclear. Germline V gene lookup returns CDR1 MDHEN and CDR2 SYDVKM. The CDR3 sequence is 15 residues long. In DNA form, the CDR3 reads TGTGCCAGCAATTTAGACGCTAGCTCCTACAATGAGCAGTTCTTC. Translated: CASNLDASSYNEQFF.

This clonotype came up many times. This chain joins TRBV7-8 and TRBJ1-1, with a weak D call TRBD1 (6 bases). CDR1 is SGHVS and CDR2 is FQNEAQ in the germline V gene. The CDR3 covers 15 residues. The ends were cut back, 4 bases at V and 10 bases at J, with 22 bases in the middle. CDR3: CASSSAPDRPLRAFF. Here the CDR3 DNA reads TGTGCCAGCAGCTCGGCCCCTGACAGGCCGCTAAGAGCTTTCTTT.

The chain recombines TRBV7-3 with TRBJ2-7, with D possibly matching TRBD1 (6 bases). This CDR3 comprises 15 residues. Looked up from germline, CDR1 is SGHTA and CDR2 is FQGTGA. Between the trimmed V and J ends, which lost 2 bases and 0 bases, there was a span of 11 bases. In nucleotides, the CDR3 is TGTGCCAGCAGCTTAGTCCAGGGACACTCCTACGAGCAGTACTTC. Encoded protein: CASSLVQGHSYEQYF.

This clonotype was picked up a small number of times. This rearrangement joins TRBV20-1 to TRBJ1-6; tentative D call: TRBD1 (5 bases). Germline V gives CDR1 DFQATT, CDR2 SNEGSKA (reference sequence). Trimming left V 6 bases short and J 7 bases short, with 16 bases between. CDR3 size: 14 residues. The CDR3, as DNA: TGCAGTGCCACTACTGGGGCAGGGAATTCACCCCTCCACTTT. The encoded protein is CSATTGAGNSPLHF.

This clonotype has more than one count but fewer than ten. The chain has TRBV25-1 and TRBJ1-2; D unclear. V shed 10 bases and J shed 0 bases, with 12 bases lying between them. This CDR3 has 13 amino acids. Germline CDR1 is MGHDK and CDR2 is SYGVNS. CDR3 sequence: CAIFSDSNYGYTF. The CDR3 bases are TGTGCCATCTTCTCCGATTCTAACTATGGCTACACCTTC.

This clonotype was detected a few times. This chain joins TRBV12-3 or TRBV12-4 and TRBJ2-4; D uncertain. The CDR3 loop spans 12 amino acids. V was cut by 8 bases and J by 5 bases, with 10 bases left in between. CDR3 sequence (DNA): TGTGCCAGCTCGGCGGACGAAAACATTCAGTACTTC. It codes for CASSADENIQYF.

The V call is TRBV29-1, the J call TRBJ2-7; TRBD1 might be the D (7 bases). This CDR3 spans 12 amino acids. The V gene lost 7 bases and the J gene lost 0 bases, with 10 bases spanning the gap. The germline gives CDR1 SQVTM, CDR2 ANQGSEA. The CDR3, as DNA: TGCAGCGGGAGGGACAGCTCCTACGAGCAGTACTTC. This sequence encodes CSGRDSSYEQYF.

The J gene is TRBJ2-7, the V gene TRBV6-1, with unresolved D. The CDR3 contains 15 residues. In germline, CDR1 is MNHNS, CDR2 SASEGT. The V end lost 8 bases, the J end lost 6 bases, and 23 bases lay between the germline ends. The chain's CDR3 is CASALGRSYSLEQYF. The CDR3 DNA sequence: TGTGCCAGCGCCTTAGGGCGGAGCTACTCCCTCGAGCAGTACTTC.

On this clonotype: A junction boundary mismatches the germline segment, possibly from a read error. The chain links TRBV12-3 or TRBV12-4 to TRBJ2-7; D perhaps matches TRBD2 (5 bases). The CDR3 totals 14 residues. CDR3 sequence reads: CASSPPGFGDELYF. CDR3 nucleotide sequence: TGTGCCAGCAGTCCACCGGGGTTTGGAGACGAGCTGTACTTC.

The rearrangement joins TRBV12-3 or TRBV12-4 to TRBJ1-1; a possible D gene is TRBD1 (5 bases). This CDR3 contains 17 residues. V lost 7 bases, J lost 11 bases, and 32 bases lay in between. In DNA, the CDR3 is TGTGCCAGCACGAGTATTAGGGGTCCCGGGGCCTTCGGGGTTGCTTTCTTT. Translated, it gives CASTSIRGPGAFGVAFF.

This rearrangement joins TRBV6-2 or TRBV6-3 to TRBJ2-1; tentatively, D is TRBD1 or TRBD2 (5 bases each). From germline, CDR1 is MNHEY and CDR2 SVGEGT. CDR3 length equals 17 residues. V was cut by 5 bases and J by 6 bases, with 23 bases left in between. DNA of the CDR3: TGTGCCAGCAGTAATATACTAGGGACCACCACTGGCAATGAGCAGTTCTTC. Its translation: CASSNILGTTTGNEQFF.